This T cell receptor (beta chain) was sequenced for a study of beta chain features in type 1 diabetes. Study outcomes and limitations: Lower insertion and higher deletion counts appeared at VDJ junctions in type 1 diabetes patients. Researchers report that Type 1 diabetes patients had moderately but significantly shorter TCRB CDR3s across all four CD4+ subsets.

The investigators reverse transcribed all of the isolated RNA, so they sequenced expressed TCRB transcripts. TCRdb keeps only in-frame clones here, not all; method: immunoSEQ multiplex PCR. The sample lists 130,000 or so clones, about 16% occurring once. The CDR3 loop spans 18 amino acids. The germline V gene has CDR1 LNHDA and CDR2 SQIVND (reference sequence). V was pared by 5 bases and J by 0 bases, with 11 bases of the junction left unmatched. This clone was found a few times. Its antigen is unknown. This receptor was taken from a man under 40 with type 1 diabetes. The chain uses TRBV19 and TRBJ2-1, with 9 bases aligning to TRBD2. Sequences were obtained from central memory CD4+ T cells from blood. As DNA, the CDR3 is TGTGCCAGTAGTCTCCGGAGTAGCGGGGGATCCTCCTACAATGAGCAGTTCTTC. Amino acid sequence: CASSLRSSGGSSYNEQFF.